This T cell receptor (beta chain) was sequenced during a study of T-cell reconstitution after alpha-beta-depleted transplantation in children. This clonotype was counted many times. This CDR3 has 14 residues. V lost 2 bases and J lost 3, with 8 bases in between. Germline lookup yields CDR1 LGHDT and CDR2 YNNKEL (reference sequence). Unique molecular identifiers were incorporated into the prepared TCRbeta library. Using its own MiXCR run on the PCR reads, TCRdb lists one record per CDR3 protein. The data show a few hundred thousand distinct CDR3 sequences, with about 9.6% seen just once and approximately 5.4% held by the top ten.

The rearrangement uses TRBV3-1 and TRBJ1-5; possible D gene TRBD1, 6 bases. Source: PBMCs from the stem cell graft donor, taken from the stem cell graft. This sequence originates from a human donor who donated a stem cell graft to a child with SCID. CDR3: CASSQRGTNQPQHF. The CDR3, as DNA: TGTGCCAGCAGCCAAAGGGGGACCAATCAGCCCCAGCATTTT.